A selection of T cell receptor beta chains follows, all from one sample in a study of Graves' ophthalmopathy and Graves' hyperthyroidism. TCRdb re-called the multiplex PCR reads with MiXCR, one entry per CDR3 protein. The sample carries over 450,000 distinct CDR3 sequences, approximately 15% recorded once. Sequenced: blood. These receptors were collected from a woman aged 25 to 45 with Graves' ophthalmopathy. Each CDR3 is given with its conserved first and last residue. The D gene is left open where the match is weak. A row's size may be missing; if present it is once, few, many or a size class.

D gene: TRBD1; clone size: many; J gene: TRBJ2-7; V gene: TRBV20-1; CDR3 protein: CSANPRDRGRYEQYF; CDR3 DNA: TGCAGTGCCAATCCCCGGGACAGGGGGCGGTACGAGCAGTACTTC
D gene: NA; clone size: many; J gene: TRBJ2-7; V gene: TRBV6-1; CDR3 protein: CASSEGGSYEQYF; CDR3 DNA: TGTGCCAGCAGTGAAGGGGGCAGTTACGAGCAGTACTTC
D gene: TRBD1; clone size: many; J gene: TRBJ2-7; V gene: TRBV2; CDR3 protein: CASGRGQEFLNEQYF; CDR3 DNA: TGTGCCAGCGGGCGGGGACAGGAATTCCTAAACGAGCAGTACTTC
D gene: TRBD1; clone size: many; J gene: TRBJ1-2; V gene: TRBV29-1; CDR3 protein: CSVDGQETYGYTF; CDR3 DNA: TGCAGCGTTGACGGACAGGAGACCTATGGCTACACCTTC
D gene: NA; clone size: many; J gene: TRBJ2-7; V gene: TRBV4-2; CDR3 protein: CASSQKNEQYF; CDR3 DNA: TGTGCCAGCAGCCAGAAGAACGAGCAGTACTTC
D gene: TRBD1; clone size: many; J gene: TRBJ1-1; V gene: TRBV5-1; CDR3 protein: CASSLYTGGDTEAFF; CDR3 DNA: TGCGCCAGCAGCTTGTATACAGGGGGGGACACTGAAGCTTTCTTT
D gene: NA; clone size: NA; J gene: TRBJ2-2; V gene: TRBV9; CDR3 protein: CASSPGGPLVGELFF; CDR3 DNA: TGTGCCAGCAGCCCCGGTGGACCCTTGGTCGGGGAGCTGTTTTTT
D gene: NA; clone size: many; J gene: TRBJ2-4; V gene: TRBV7-8; CDR3 protein: CASSLGTLDNAKNIQYF; CDR3 DNA: TGTGCCAGCAGCTTAGGAACCTTAGACAATGCCAAAAACATTCAGTACTTC
D gene: NA; clone size: many; J gene: TRBJ2-7; V gene: TRBV20-1; CDR3 protein: CSARDFLGAYEQYF; CDR3 DNA: TGCAGTGCTAGAGATTTTTTAGGGGCGTACGAGCAGTACTTC
D gene: TRBD1; clone size: many; J gene: TRBJ1-1; V gene: TRBV29-1; CDR3 protein: CSGGTGTALMNTEAFF; CDR3 DNA: TGCAGCGGGGGGACAGGGACGGCCCTAATGAACACTGAAGCTTTCTTT
D gene: TRBD1; clone size: many; J gene: TRBJ1-1; V gene: TRBV5-1; CDR3 protein: CASSLEGGQPEAFF; CDR3 DNA: TGCGCCAGCAGCTTGGAAGGGGGACAGCCTGAAGCTTTCTTT
D gene: NA; clone size: many; J gene: TRBJ1-1; V gene: TRBV6-5; CDR3 protein: CASRVGLEAFF; CDR3 DNA: TGTGCCAGCAGAGTTGGGTTGGAAGCTTTCTTT
D gene: NA; clone size: many; J gene: TRBJ1-6; V gene: TRBV11-2; CDR3 protein: CASRASYNSPLHF; CDR3 DNA: TGTGCCAGCAGAGCCTCCTATAATTCACCCCTCCACTTT
D gene: NA; clone size: few; J gene: TRBJ1-5; V gene: TRBV6-5; CDR3 protein: CASSIGLTHSNQPQHF; CDR3 DNA: TGTGCCAGCAGTATAGGACTGACACATAGCAATCAGCCCCAGCATTTT
D gene: NA; clone size: many; J gene: TRBJ1-1; V gene: TRBV20-1; CDR3 protein: CSAGSGRINTEAFF; CDR3 DNA: TGCAGTGCCGGCTCGGGACGGATAAACACTGAAGCTTTCTTT
D gene: TRBD1; clone size: many; J gene: TRBJ2-7; V gene: TRBV19; CDR3 protein: CASSLYGTVYSYEQYF; CDR3 DNA: TGTGCCAGTAGTCTTTACGGGACAGTTTACTCCTACGAGCAGTACTTC
D gene: NA; clone size: NA; J gene: TRBJ2-7; V gene: TRBV6-1; CDR3 protein: CASTGTSHAYEQYF; CDR3 DNA: TGTGCCAGCACCGGGACATCCCACGCCTACGAGCAGTACTTC
D gene: NA; clone size: many; J gene: TRBJ1-2; V gene: TRBV2; CDR3 protein: CASSVRPNYGYTF; CDR3 DNA: TGTGCCAGCAGTGTTAGACCCAACTATGGCTACACCTTC
D gene: TRBD1; clone size: many; J gene: TRBJ1-2; V gene: TRBV4-1; CDR3 protein: CASSQSKDRAYGYTF; CDR3 DNA: TGCGCCAGCAGCCAATCAAAGGACAGGGCGTATGGCTACACCTTC
D gene: TRBD1; clone size: many; J gene: TRBJ2-2; V gene: TRBV27; CDR3 protein: CASQDRGLFNTGELFF; CDR3 DNA: TGTGCCAGCCAGGACAGGGGGCTGTTTAACACCGGGGAGCTGTTTTTT
D gene: NA; clone size: NA; J gene: TRBJ2-3; V gene: TRBV27; CDR3 protein: CASSRGRPTDTQYF; CDR3 DNA: TGTGCCAGCAGTCGTGGGCGGCCCACAGATACGCAGTATTTT
D gene: NA; clone size: NA; J gene: TRBJ1-2; V gene: TRBV20-1; CDR3 protein: CSAFNYGYTF; CDR3 DNA: TGCAGTGCTTTTAACTATGGCTACACCTTC
D gene: NA; clone size: many; J gene: TRBJ1-6; V gene: TRBV6-1; CDR3 protein: CASSASTGPNSPLHF; CDR3 DNA: TGTGCCAGCAGCGCGTCGACAGGACCTAATTCACCCCTCCACTTT
D gene: TRBD1; clone size: many; J gene: TRBJ1-2; V gene: TRBV12-3/TRBV12-4; CDR3 protein: CASRPRTGNGYTF; CDR3 DNA: TGTGCCAGCAGACCCCGGACAGGGAACGGCTACACCTTC
D gene: NA; clone size: few; J gene: TRBJ2-7; V gene: TRBV2; CDR3 protein: CASSERRADYYVEQYF; CDR3 DNA: TGTGCCAGCAGTGAAAGGAGGGCTGATTATTACGTGGAGCAGTACTTC
D gene: NA; clone size: many; J gene: TRBJ2-7; V gene: TRBV12-3/TRBV12-4; CDR3 protein: CASSLGQGPYYEQYF; CDR3 DNA: TGTGCCAGCAGTTTAGGCCAGGGACCCTACTACGAGCAGTACTTC
D gene: NA; clone size: many; J gene: TRBJ1-1; V gene: TRBV2; CDR3 protein: CASREGRLNTEAFF; CDR3 DNA: TGTGCCAGCAGGGAGGGACGCCTGAACACTGAAGCTTTCTTT
D gene: NA; clone size: many; J gene: TRBJ1-2; V gene: TRBV6-1; CDR3 protein: CASSEAGQFGGYGYTF; CDR3 DNA: TGTGCCAGCAGTGAAGCCGGACAATTTGGTGGGTACGGCTACACCTTC
D gene: TRBD1; clone size: many; J gene: TRBJ2-7; V gene: TRBV4-1; CDR3 protein: CASSHGNGQGALHEQYF; CDR3 DNA: TGCGCCAGCAGCCACGGAAATGGACAGGGGGCGCTCCACGAGCAGTACTTC
D gene: NA; clone size: many; J gene: TRBJ2-5; V gene: TRBV6-2/TRBV6-3; CDR3 protein: CASSPGLRRETQYF; CDR3 DNA: TGTGCCAGCAGTCCGGGCCTCCGCCGGGAGACCCAGTACTTC
D gene: TRBD2; clone size: NA; J gene: TRBJ2-2; V gene: TRBV13; CDR3 protein: CASSLAGGTGELCF; CDR3 DNA: TGTGCCAGCAGCCTAGCGGGGGGGACCGGGGAGCTGTGTTTT
D gene: NA; clone size: NA; J gene: TRBJ1-1; V gene: TRBV4-1; CDR3 protein: CASSQVAGMNTEAFF; CDR3 DNA: TGCGCCAGCAGCCAAGTTGCAGGTATGAACACTGAAGCTTTCTTT
D gene: NA; clone size: many; J gene: TRBJ1-2; V gene: TRBV20-1; CDR3 protein: CSANPIDNYGYTF; CDR3 DNA: TGCAGTGCCAACCCAATAGATAACTATGGCTACACCTTC
D gene: NA; clone size: few; J gene: TRBJ2-4; V gene: TRBV20-1; CDR3 protein: CSARDWGRNIQYF; CDR3 DNA: TGCAGTGCTAGAGATTGGGGTAGGAACATTCAGTACTTC
D gene: NA; clone size: many; J gene: TRBJ2-7; V gene: TRBV19; CDR3 protein: CASSMGPGQGSYEQYF; CDR3 DNA: TGTGCCAGTAGTATGGGGCCGGGACAAGGATCCTACGAGCAGTACTTC
D gene: NA; clone size: many; J gene: TRBJ1-1; V gene: TRBV10-3; CDR3 protein: CAISEDRRYEAFF; CDR3 DNA: TGTGCCATCAGTGAAGACAGGCGATATGAAGCTTTCTTT
D gene: NA; clone size: many; J gene: TRBJ1-2; V gene: TRBV24-1; CDR3 protein: CATSDGTVNYGYTF; CDR3 DNA: TGTGCCACCAGTGATGGGACCGTTAACTATGGCTACACCTTC
D gene: NA; clone size: many; J gene: TRBJ1-1; V gene: TRBV7-8; CDR3 protein: CASSLVYTGEAFF; CDR3 DNA: TGTGCCAGCAGCTTAGTATATACAGGGGAAGCTTTCTTT
D gene: TRBD2; clone size: many; J gene: TRBJ2-2; V gene: TRBV27; CDR3 protein: CATSAGGPRELFF; CDR3 DNA: TGTGCCACCTCAGCGGGAGGGCCTCGGGAGCTGTTTTTT
D gene: TRBD2; clone size: many; J gene: TRBJ2-2; V gene: TRBV6-1; CDR3 protein: CASSRAGGANTGELFF; CDR3 DNA: TGTGCCAGCAGTCGAGCCGGGGGGGCCAACACCGGGGAGCTGTTTTTT
D gene: NA; clone size: NA; J gene: TRBJ1-1; V gene: TRBV5-8; CDR3 protein: CASSYGPRQAFF; CDR3 DNA: TGTGCCAGCAGCTACGGGCCGCGTCAAGCTTTCTTT
D gene: TRBD2; clone size: many; J gene: TRBJ2-7; V gene: TRBV28; CDR3 protein: CASNTLVLARYEQYF; CDR3 DNA: TGTGCCAGCAACACCCTGGTACTAGCGCGCTACGAGCAGTACTTC
D gene: TRBD1; clone size: many; J gene: TRBJ1-2; V gene: TRBV28; CDR3 protein: CASKSGTGEYYSYTF; CDR3 DNA: TGTGCCAGCAAATCCGGGACAGGGGAATACTATAGCTACACCTTC
D gene: NA; clone size: NA; J gene: TRBJ2-2; V gene: TRBV4-1; CDR3 protein: CASSHFRAGGELFF; CDR3 DNA: TGCGCCAGCAGCCATTTCAGGGCAGGCGGGGAGCTGTTTTTT
D gene: NA; clone size: many; J gene: TRBJ2-7; V gene: TRBV27; CDR3 protein: CASSLRVSYEQYF; CDR3 DNA: TGTGCCAGCAGTTTGCGGGTCTCCTACGAGCAGTACTTC
D gene: NA; clone size: many; J gene: TRBJ2-7; V gene: TRBV7-2; CDR3 protein: CASSLLGNSYEQYF; CDR3 DNA: TGTGCCAGCAGCTTACTAGGAAACTCCTACGAGCAGTACTTC
D gene: NA; clone size: many; J gene: TRBJ1-5; V gene: TRBV20-1; CDR3 protein: CSARPQRRYSNQPQHF; CDR3 DNA: TGCAGTGCTAGACCCCAACGGCGTTATAGCAATCAGCCCCAGCATTTT
D gene: TRBD1; clone size: many; J gene: TRBJ1-3; V gene: TRBV28; CDR3 protein: CASSSDRAFNTIYF; CDR3 DNA: TGTGCCAGCAGTTCCGACAGGGCGTTCAACACCATATATTTT
D gene: TRBD1; clone size: many; J gene: TRBJ1-2; V gene: TRBV12-3/TRBV12-4; CDR3 protein: CASRGPGTGGGYGYTF; CDR3 DNA: TGTGCCAGCAGGGGTCCCGGGACAGGGGGGGGTTATGGCTACACCTTC
D gene: NA; clone size: many; J gene: TRBJ1-2; V gene: TRBV28; CDR3 protein: CASTMGEAYGYTF; CDR3 DNA: TGTGCCAGCACCATGGGGGAGGCCTATGGCTACACCTTC
D gene: NA; clone size: many; J gene: TRBJ1-6; V gene: TRBV2; CDR3 protein: CASRAGLLKSELHF; CDR3 DNA: TGTGCCAGTAGGGCGGGACTGCTTAAGTCCGAACTCCACTTT
D gene: TRBD2; clone size: few; J gene: TRBJ2-5; V gene: TRBV7-9; CDR3 protein: CASSLTLAAPQETQYF; CDR3 DNA: TGTGCCAGCAGCTTAACCCTAGCGGCCCCCCAAGAGACCCAGTACTTC
D gene: NA; clone size: many; J gene: TRBJ2-5; V gene: TRBV6-1; CDR3 protein: CASSGHLYQETQYF; CDR3 DNA: TGTGCCAGCAGTGGTCACCTGTACCAAGAGACCCAGTACTTC
D gene: NA; clone size: many; J gene: TRBJ1-2; V gene: TRBV15; CDR3 protein: CATSRDLQNYGYTF; CDR3 DNA: TGTGCCACCAGCAGAGATCTACAGAACTATGGCTACACCTTC
D gene: NA; clone size: many; J gene: TRBJ1-6; V gene: TRBV7-8; CDR3 protein: CASSETVWSSPLHF; CDR3 DNA: TGTGCCAGCAGCGAGACAGTCTGGAGTTCACCCCTCCACTTT